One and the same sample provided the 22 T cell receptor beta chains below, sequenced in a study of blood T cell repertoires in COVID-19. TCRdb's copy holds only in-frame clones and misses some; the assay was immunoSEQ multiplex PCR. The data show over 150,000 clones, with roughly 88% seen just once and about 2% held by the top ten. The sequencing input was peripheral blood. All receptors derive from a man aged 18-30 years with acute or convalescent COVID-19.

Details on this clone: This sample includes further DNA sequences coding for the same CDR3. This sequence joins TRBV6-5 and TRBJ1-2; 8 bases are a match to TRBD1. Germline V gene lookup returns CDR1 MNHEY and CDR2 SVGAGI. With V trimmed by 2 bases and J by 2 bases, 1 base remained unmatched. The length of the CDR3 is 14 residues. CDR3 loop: CASSYGDRNYGYTF. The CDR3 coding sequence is TGTGCCAGCAGTTACGGGGACAGGAACTATGGCTACACCTTC.

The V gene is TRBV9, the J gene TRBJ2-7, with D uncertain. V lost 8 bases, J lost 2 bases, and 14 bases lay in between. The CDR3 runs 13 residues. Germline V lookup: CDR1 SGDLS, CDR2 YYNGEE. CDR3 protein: CARLGAATYEQYF. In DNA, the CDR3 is TGTGCCAGGCTCGGTGCGGCAACCTACGAGCAGTACTTC.

The CDR3 region has the DNA TGCGCCAGCACCGATACTGGACAGGGGGCGAAAGGCTACACCTTC. Translated: CASTDTGQGAKGYTF. The rearrangement joins TRBV5-1 to TRBJ1-2, with 11 bases aligning to TRBD1. CDR1 SGHRS and CDR2 YFSETQ come from the germline V gene. J was trimmed by 8 bases and V by 6 bases; bases with no gene match: 12. This CDR3 contains 15 residues.

The CDR3 nucleotides read TGTGCCAGCAGTGACCGAGGCCTTAACACTGAAGCTTTCTTT. The encoded protein is CASSDRGLNTEAFF. This chain links TRBV6-1 with TRBJ1-1; D is unresolved. Germline V CDR1 and CDR2: MNHNS, SASEGT. This CDR3 has 14 residues. Deletions cut 3 bases from V and 2 bases from J, with 10 bases between.

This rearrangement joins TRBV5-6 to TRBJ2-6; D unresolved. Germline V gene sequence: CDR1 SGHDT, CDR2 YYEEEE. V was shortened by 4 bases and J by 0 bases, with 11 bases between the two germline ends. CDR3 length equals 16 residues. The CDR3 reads CASSRQHLSGANVLTF. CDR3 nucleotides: TGTGCCAGCAGCCGCCAACACCTCTCTGGGGCCAACGTCCTGACTTTC. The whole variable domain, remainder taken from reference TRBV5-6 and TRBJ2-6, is DAGVTQSPTHLIKTRGQQVTLRCSPKSGHDTVSWYQQALGQGPQFIFQYYEEEERQRGNFPDRFSGHQFPNYSSELNVNALLLGDSALYLCASSRQHLSGANVLTFGAGSRLTVL.

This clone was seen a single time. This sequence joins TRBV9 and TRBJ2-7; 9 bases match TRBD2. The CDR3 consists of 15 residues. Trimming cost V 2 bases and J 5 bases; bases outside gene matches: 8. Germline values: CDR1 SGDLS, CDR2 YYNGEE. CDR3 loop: CASSVLAGAGNEQYF. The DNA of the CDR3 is TGTGCCAGCAGCGTTTTAGCGGGAGCGGGCAACGAGCAGTACTTC.

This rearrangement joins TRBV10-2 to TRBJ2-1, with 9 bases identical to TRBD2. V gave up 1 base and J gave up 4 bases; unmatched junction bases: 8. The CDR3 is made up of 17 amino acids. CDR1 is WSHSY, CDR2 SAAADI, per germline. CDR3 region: CASSELDQRGVYNEQFF. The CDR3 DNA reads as TGCGCCAGCAGTGAGTTAGACCAGCGGGGGGTATACAATGAGCAGTTCTTC.

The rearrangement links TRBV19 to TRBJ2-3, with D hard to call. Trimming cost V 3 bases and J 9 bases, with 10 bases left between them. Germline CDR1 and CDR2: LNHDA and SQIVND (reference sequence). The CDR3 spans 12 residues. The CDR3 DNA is TGTGCCAGTAGTATGGTAAGGAGCACGCAGTATTTT. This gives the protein CASSMVRSTQYF.

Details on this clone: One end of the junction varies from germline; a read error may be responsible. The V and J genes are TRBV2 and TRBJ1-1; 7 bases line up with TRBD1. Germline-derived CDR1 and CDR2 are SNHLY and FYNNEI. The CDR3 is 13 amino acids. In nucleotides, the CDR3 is TGTGCCAGCAGGGAAGACAGGGCGACTGAAGCTTTCTTT. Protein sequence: CASREDRATEAFF. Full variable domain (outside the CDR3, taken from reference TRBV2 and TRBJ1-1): EPEVTQTPSHQVTQMGQEVILRCVPISNHLYFYWYRQILGQKVEFLVSFYNNEISEKSEIFDDQFSVERPDGSNFTLKIRSTKLEDSAMYFCASREDRATEAFFGQGTRLTVV.

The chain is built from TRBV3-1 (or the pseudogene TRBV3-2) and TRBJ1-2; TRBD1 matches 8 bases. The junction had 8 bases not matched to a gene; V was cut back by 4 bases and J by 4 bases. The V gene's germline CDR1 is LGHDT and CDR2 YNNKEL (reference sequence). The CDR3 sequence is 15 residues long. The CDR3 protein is CASSPGTGGGYGYTF. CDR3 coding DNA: TGTGCCAGCAGCCCCGGGACAGGCGGTGGCTATGGCTACACCTTC.

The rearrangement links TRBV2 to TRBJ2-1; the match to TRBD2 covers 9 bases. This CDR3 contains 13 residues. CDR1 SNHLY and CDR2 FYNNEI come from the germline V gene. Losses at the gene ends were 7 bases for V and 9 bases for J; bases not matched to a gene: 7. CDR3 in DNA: TGTGCCAGCACTAGCGGGGACGTCGGTGAGCAGTTCTTC. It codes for CASTSGDVGEQFF.

The DNA for the CDR3 is TGTGCCAGCAGCCTTAGCGGGGGGTACCAAGAGACCCAGTACTTC. Encoded protein: CASSLSGGYQETQYF. This sequence joins TRBV5-4 and TRBJ2-5; 10 bases are shared with TRBD2. Looked up from germline, CDR1 is SGHNT and CDR2 is YYREEE (reference sequence). J lost 0 bases, V lost 4 bases, and 3 bases had no gene match. The CDR3 consists of 15 residues.

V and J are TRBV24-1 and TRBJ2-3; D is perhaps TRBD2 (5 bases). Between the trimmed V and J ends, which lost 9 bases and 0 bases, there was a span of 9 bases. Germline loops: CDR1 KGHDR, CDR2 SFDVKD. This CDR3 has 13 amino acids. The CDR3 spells CATRGSSTDTQYF. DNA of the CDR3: TGTGCCACCCGGGGATCTAGCACAGATACGCAGTATTTT.

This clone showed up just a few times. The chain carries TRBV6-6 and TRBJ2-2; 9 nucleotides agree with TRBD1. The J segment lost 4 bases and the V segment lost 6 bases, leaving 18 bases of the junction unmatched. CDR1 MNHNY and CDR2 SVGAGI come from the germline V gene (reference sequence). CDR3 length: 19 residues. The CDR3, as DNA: TGTGCCAGCAGCTATGGTGGGACAGGGATTAGGAGTTTCACCGGGGAGCTGTTTTTT. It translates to CASSYGGTGIRSFTGELFF.

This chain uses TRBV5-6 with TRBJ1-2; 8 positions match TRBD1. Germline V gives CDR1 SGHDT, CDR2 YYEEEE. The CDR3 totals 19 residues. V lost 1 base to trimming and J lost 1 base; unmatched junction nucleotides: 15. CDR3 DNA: TGTGCCAGCAGCTTGTTTGGTTCGGGACAGGCGAACTTTAACTATGGCTACACCTTC. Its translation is CASSLFGSGQANFNYGYTF. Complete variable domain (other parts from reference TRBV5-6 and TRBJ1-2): DAGVTQSPTHLIKTRGQQVTLRCSPKSGHDTVSWYQQALGQGPQFIFQYYEEEERQRGNFPDRFSGHQFPNYSSELNVNALLLGDSALYLCASSLFGSGQANFNYGYTFGSGTRLTVV.

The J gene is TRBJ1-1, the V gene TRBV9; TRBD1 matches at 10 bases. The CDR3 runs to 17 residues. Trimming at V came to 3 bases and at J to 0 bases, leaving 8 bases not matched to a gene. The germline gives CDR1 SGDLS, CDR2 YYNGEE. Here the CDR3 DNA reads TGTGCCAGCAGCGCTTCGACAGGGGGCGGACTGAACACTGAAGCTTTCTTT. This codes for CASSASTGGGLNTEAFF.

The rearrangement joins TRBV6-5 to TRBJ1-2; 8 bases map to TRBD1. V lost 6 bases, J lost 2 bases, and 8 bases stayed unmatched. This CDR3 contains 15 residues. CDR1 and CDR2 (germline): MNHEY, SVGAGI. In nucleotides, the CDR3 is TGTGCCAGCAGAACGATCCCAGGGGGCAACTATGGCTACACCTTC. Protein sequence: CASRTIPGGNYGYTF.

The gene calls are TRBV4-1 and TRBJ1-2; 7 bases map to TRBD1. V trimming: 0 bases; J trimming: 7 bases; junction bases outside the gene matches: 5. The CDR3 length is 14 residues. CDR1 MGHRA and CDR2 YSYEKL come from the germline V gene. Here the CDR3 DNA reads TGCGCCAGCAGCCAAGAGGGGACAGACGGTGGCTACACCTTC. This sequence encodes CASSQEGTDGGYTF.

CDR3 sequence (DNA): TGTGCCAGCAGTATGATTGGACAGCCTCTAGCCAAAAACATTCAGTACTTC. It yields the protein CASSMIGQPLAKNIQYF. The chain couples TRBV3-1 (or the pseudogene TRBV3-2) to TRBJ2-4; D possibly corresponds to TRBD1 (6 bases). The germline CDR1 and CDR2 sequences are LGHDT and YNNKEL (reference sequence). Trimming left V 6 bases short and J 0 bases short, with 18 bases between. CDR3 size: 17 residues.

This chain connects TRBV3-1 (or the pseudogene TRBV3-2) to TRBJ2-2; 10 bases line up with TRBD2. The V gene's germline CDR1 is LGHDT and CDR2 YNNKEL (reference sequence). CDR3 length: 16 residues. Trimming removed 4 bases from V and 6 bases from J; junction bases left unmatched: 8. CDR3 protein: CASSPPNLAGAGELFF. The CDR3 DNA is TGTGCCAGCAGCCCACCGAATCTAGCGGGGGCCGGGGAGCTGTTTTTT.

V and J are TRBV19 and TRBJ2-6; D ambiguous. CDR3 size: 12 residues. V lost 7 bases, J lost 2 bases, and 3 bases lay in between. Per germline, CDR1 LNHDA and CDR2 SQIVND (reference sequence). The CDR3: CASNTGANVLTF. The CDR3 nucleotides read TGTGCCAGTAACACTGGGGCCAACGTCCTGACTTTC.

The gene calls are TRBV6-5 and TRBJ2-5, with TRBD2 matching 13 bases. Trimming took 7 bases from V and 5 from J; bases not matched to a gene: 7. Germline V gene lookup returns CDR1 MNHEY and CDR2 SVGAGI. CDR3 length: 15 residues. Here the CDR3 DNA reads TGTGCCAGCATCGGACTAGCGGGGGAGGGCGAGACCCAGTACTTC. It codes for CASIGLAGEGETQYF.